Included here is one TCR beta chain sequence, with context. This clone was picked up one time. Its recognized antigen is unknown. Within one base of it there is no much larger clone, and no base qualities were kept. From V the trimming removes 5 bases and from J it removes 4 bases, while the gene matches leave 5 bases of the junction unaccounted for. The CDR3 measures 13 amino acids from cysteine to phenylalanine. Only CDR3 DNA is held: 39 bases, read in frame from base 1. CDR1 and CDR2 are read off the germline V gene as SGHTA and FQGTGA. The sample comes from a study of cytomegalovirus exposure and HLA in healthy donors (dated by TCRdb to 2016 to 2017). Background for the entire study: A later analysis indicated that the 130 or so validation repertoires were generated on the platform also employed for the approximately 700 repertoires of the first cohort. The study combined high-throughput TCR immunosequencing, statistical association of individual TCRs with disease status, and machine learning to predict cytomegalovirus infection status. Besides the first cohort of 666 subjects, a separate validation cohort made up of 120 different subjects was used. The study aimed to test whether cataloging public T cell receptors could reveal signatures of past pathogen exposure. What the study reported, not specific to this receptor: In vitro tests confirmed that three of the cytomegalovirus-associated TCR beta chains recognize cytomegalovirus antigens. The authors suggested that the approach could potentially be generalized to other disease states and immunological phenotypes. In a later analysis, TCRs clustered in the first cohort were found to also tend to co-occur in the roughly 120 validation repertoires, with around 94% of cluster scores above 0. Cytomegalovirus status was reported to be diagnosed by the classifier with high specificity and sensitivity in both the original and validation cohorts. A later analysis lacked HLA typing for the validation cohort, so it scored co-occurrence in that cohort across all 110 or so repertoires. The study gave a list of 150 to 200 TCR beta chains associated with cytomegalovirus. Most TCR sequences were observed very rarely across donors, whereas some public TCRs were present in many individuals.

Separate from the roughly 700-subject first cohort, the validation cohort of around 130 subjects was the group to which the donors belonged. The library was generated by the immunoSEQ multiplex PCR assay. The original pipeline was this. To diagnose cytomegalovirus status from the catalog of TCR beta chain sequences, a statistical classification framework was built. Held by TCRdb, this immuneACCESS table contains in-frame sequences only and omits some clones. Under half of the omission traces to an unresolved V gene where checked; the cause of the rest is unknown. That table gives V, J and clone size, and the DNA gave D and trimming. The sample table shows some 230,000 clones, and 85% to 95% are seen once. 0.8% to 1.2% of the sample goes to the ten largest clones.

The V and J genes are TRBV7-3 and TRBJ2-7, and 7 junctional nucleotides match TRBD1. This receptor was taken from a woman younger than 30 in good health and CMV-seronegative. The sample consisted of PBMCs. The bases read TGTGCCAGCAGCCTTGGACAGGAGTACGAGCAGTACTTC. Its translation reads: CASSLGQEYEQYF.